Sequencing of this TCR beta chain was carried out in a study of T cell clonotyping in hematopoietic cell transplantation (dated by TCRdb to the early 2020s). Study-level background: A total of under 150 blood samples were collected in the study from roughly 40 consecutive transplant recipients and their related donors. Patients were recruited between 2015 and January 2017 and followed until September 2020 or death.

This clone came up a few times. What antigen it recognizes has not been identified. Per-base quality was not reported, and no clone a single base away is much larger than it. The same CDR3 can be traced to other DNA sequences in this sample. Counted from cysteine to phenylalanine, this CDR3 has 15 amino acids. Solely the CDR3 DNA is kept, with 45 bases framed from the first base. Clipping removes 5 bases from V and 2 bases from J, with 4 as the unmatched junction base count. CDR1 and CDR2 are read off the germline V gene (reference sequence) as LNHDA and SQIVND. TCR beta CDR3 regions were amplified from genomic DNA with the immunoSEQ assay, a bias-controlled multiplex PCR using V- and J-specific primers. A second PCR step added a proprietary barcode and Illumina adapter sequences to the CDR3 amplicons. CDR3 libraries were sequenced on an Illumina MiSeq instrument. Per the authors' processing: Export and quality control were performed with immunoSEQ Analyzer 3.0, and downstream analyses were performed with R Bioconductor and Immunarch. Only productive rearrangements in the normalized downsampled data set went into calculating the repertoire metrics. In the normalized cohort, a clonotype counted as pathologically expanded if the clonotype was larger than 5 templates. The Inverse Simpson Index was used to measure repertoire diversity. CMV-specificity analyses were carried out on the non-normalized data set to capture all clonotypes. TCRdb retrieved this table from immuneACCESS and kept in-frame rearrangements only. Not all clones are present; in checked studies, unresolved V genes account for under half, and no reason is known for the remainder. Clone size and V and J calls were adopted from that table, with D and trimming inferred from the DNA. Present in this sample are about 14,000 clones, around 94% of which were seen just once. The ten largest clonotypes hold 4.5% of the sample.

This sample's time point label indicates: 30 days after allo-HCT. Blood samples were obtained from recipients approximately 28 days before transplant and at days 30, 100 and 180 after transplant. Using Nuclei Lysis Solution, genomic DNA was extracted from unfractionated peripheral blood mononuclear cells that were either fresh or cryopreserved. Overall study results and their limits: Only a small fraction of recipient repertoires overlapped donor repertoires, with over 95% appearing de novo at the given depth. Donor and pretransplant recipient Inverse Simpson Index values predicted broader posttransplant TCR repertoire diversity. A decrease in recipient TCR diversity was observed after transplant, and a progressive increase in pathologically expanded clonotypes was seen from day 30 to day 180. Sample size was limited, and cells were not sorted, so CD4 and CD8 repertoire contributions could not be separated.

The rearranged chain carries TRBV19 and TRBJ1-5; 9 bases in the junction line up with TRBD1. The TCR originated in a male patient between 55 and 70 years old who had an allogeneic stem cell transplant from an unrelated donor, so the T cells may come from the graft donor. Some clones in this sample may be carry-over from other donors' samples. Specimen: PBMCs, collected 30 days after allogeneic stem cell transplant. CDR3 reads: CASSLRTGGNQPQHF. The nucleotide sequence reads TGTGCCAGTAGTCTACGGACAGGGGGCAATCAGCCCCAGCATTTT.